The source of this T cell receptor (beta chain) is a study of identical twins. This clonotype occurred a few times. MiXCR, run by TCRdb on the 5' RACE reads, gives a single entry per CDR3 protein. The sample carries more than 600,000 distinct CDR3 sequences, around a sixth recorded once. Germline V gene data show CDR1 as LGHNA and CDR2 as YSLEER. This CDR3 comprises 15 residues. J lost 1 base, V lost 3 bases, and 4 bases had no gene match. The same data also went into a second study, on T cells expressing NK-cell markers. That paper adds: Several donors' CD3+CD56-NKG2C+ cells were dominated by the same clonotypes.

The origin of this receptor is a woman aged 18-30 years in good health. The sample consisted of PBMCs. The J gene is TRBJ2-7, the V gene TRBV4-3; 9 nucleotides align to TRBD2. The CDR3 loop is CASSHSTSGSYEQYF. As DNA, the CDR3 is TGCGCCAGCAGCCACTCGACTAGCGGTTCCTACGAGCAGTACTTC.